Given below is one TCR beta chain in context. Ten or more counts support this clonotype. Its antigen is not yet known. One base away there is no much larger clone; base qualities are not given. The record originates from a study of T cells in Graves' hyperthyroidism and ophthalmopathy (dated by TCRdb to the late 2010s). Regarding the research as a whole: Peripheral blood was sampled at the time of initial diagnosis, prior to any treatment. After blood sampling, hyperthyroidism patients were treated with methimazole at a starting dose of 30 mg daily, and ophthalmopathy patients were treated with high-dose intravenous methylprednisolone. The paper reports TCR Vbeta CDR3 sequencing of about 140 peripheral blood samples: under 45 ophthalmopathy, under 85 hyperthyroidism and 17 progressor patients. A discovery cohort of about 100 patients, 43 with Graves' ophthalmopathy and about 58 with stable Graves' hyperthyroidism, was used to find distinguishing TCR V-J signatures. Thyroid tissue and blood T-cell repertoires from several Graves' hyperthyroidism patients were also compared in the study. The 95 to 100 discovery patients were randomly divided into training and test sets at a 7:3 ratio. An independent validation cohort of 18 to 20 hyperthyroidism patients and some 15 patients who later progressed to ophthalmopathy tested prospective prediction of ophthalmopathy. What the authors observed across the whole study: A model built on a 13 V-J signature distinguished ophthalmopathy from stable hyperthyroidism, reaching around 87% sensitivity and approximately 81% specificity in cross-validation and 80%/75% in testing. During validation, the model predicted progression to ophthalmopathy a median of approximately six months ahead of onset, with more than 55% sensitivity and 72.22% specificity. Sample size was not statistically predetermined, and blinding of investigators to group allocation was not performed. Most expanded thyroid clonotypes (frequency above 0.001) were also detected in blood, a finding suggesting that blood repertoires may reflect thyroid immune responses.

CDR3 length: 16 amino acids, cysteine to phenylalanine. Just CDR3 DNA is preserved here, 48 bases in frame from base 1. V is shortened by 5 bases, J by 0 bases, and the region joining them spans 14 bases. Stable Graves' hyperthyroidism was defined as no progression to ophthalmopathy during 18 months of follow-up. The hyperthyroidism patients were between 18 and 65 years old and newly diagnosed, with a disease duration of less than 2 months. Any patient with an uncontrolled infection, another autoimmune disease, pregnancy or lactation was excluded. Clinical symptoms, serum thyroxine and TRAb, thyroid ultrasound, and orbital computed tomography formed the basis for the diagnoses. PBMCs were isolated from approximately 10 ml of fresh peripheral blood by Ficoll-Paque density gradient centrifugation. Trizol reagent was used to extract total RNA, and RNA quality was then checked on an Agilent 2100 Bioanalyzer.

The TCR beta CDR3 regions were amplified from the RNA transcripts. The first round of RT-PCR for the TCR CDR3 was performed with the HTBI primer set and the Qiagen OneStep RT-PCR kit. The libraries were constructed in a second round of multiplex PCR and then size-selected and purified. Libraries were sequenced paired-end with 100 bp reads on an Illumina HiSeq2000. Per the authors' processing: Raw data were processed with SOAPnuke, discarding reads with adapters, uncalled bases, mean Phred below 15, or no exact constant-primer or identifier match. High-quality paired reads were merged with COPE v1.2.5, and unique nucleotide sequences were defined as clonotypes. MiTCR v1.1 was used to align clonotypes to the IMGT TRBV, TRBD and TRBJ reference segments. Analysis was restricted to V-J combinations with a frequency above 0.0001, which covered 98% to 99.2% of repertoires. A TCS score was defined as the ratio of F50 (clonal expansion) to E x V (chaos), with BLOSUM62-based TCRdist applied between CDR3 peptides within each V-J. Welch's t-statistics and random forest reduced around 510 V-J features to 10 to 15, which were used in a naive Bayes classifier (R e1071). The raw public reads went through TCRdb reprocessing: fastp at Q25, MiXCR clone calling, in-frame beta chains kept. CDR3 protein duplicates are merged, each entry listing the most common genes and DNA. The V and J calls were determined by TCRdb, not by the authors. The sample profile shows a few hundred thousand distinct CDR3 sequences; around 14% of them were found once. Roughly 6.6% of the sample is in the top ten clones.

The rearrangement combines TRBV12-3 or TRBV12-4 with TRBJ1-5, and the D gene may be TRBD1, 5 bases matching. The sequencing sample was made of blood. This TCR was sampled from a young woman with Graves' hyperthyroidism. This receptor carries the CDR3 CASSRGGRNSNQPQHF. The nucleotides read TGTGCCAGCAGTAGGGGCGGTAGGAATAGCAATCAGCCCCAGCATTTT.